This T cell receptor (beta chain) emerged from a study of shared clonotypes between healthy human individuals. CD4+ cells were split into CD45RA+ naive and CD45RA-negative memory subsets. The V and J ends lost 0 bases and 5 bases respectively, with 11 bases between them. CDR3 length: 15 amino acids. CDR1 is SGHAT and CDR2 is FQNNGV in the germline V gene. Here immunoSEQ multiplex PCR was the method, and the copy in TCRdb shows in-frame clones only, minus some. The sample holds 850,000 to 1,200,000 clones, about 76% seen once. The material sequenced was memory CD4+ T cells sorted from blood. The subset denotes: CD45RA-negative fraction. This sequence was found in a man in his late teens or twenties in good health. V and J are TRBV11-2 and TRBJ2-1; D gene unclear. This chain's CDR3 is CASSLDRLGHNEQFF. CDR3 in DNA: TGTGCCAGCAGCTTAGATCGTCTAGGTCACAATGAGCAGTTCTTC.